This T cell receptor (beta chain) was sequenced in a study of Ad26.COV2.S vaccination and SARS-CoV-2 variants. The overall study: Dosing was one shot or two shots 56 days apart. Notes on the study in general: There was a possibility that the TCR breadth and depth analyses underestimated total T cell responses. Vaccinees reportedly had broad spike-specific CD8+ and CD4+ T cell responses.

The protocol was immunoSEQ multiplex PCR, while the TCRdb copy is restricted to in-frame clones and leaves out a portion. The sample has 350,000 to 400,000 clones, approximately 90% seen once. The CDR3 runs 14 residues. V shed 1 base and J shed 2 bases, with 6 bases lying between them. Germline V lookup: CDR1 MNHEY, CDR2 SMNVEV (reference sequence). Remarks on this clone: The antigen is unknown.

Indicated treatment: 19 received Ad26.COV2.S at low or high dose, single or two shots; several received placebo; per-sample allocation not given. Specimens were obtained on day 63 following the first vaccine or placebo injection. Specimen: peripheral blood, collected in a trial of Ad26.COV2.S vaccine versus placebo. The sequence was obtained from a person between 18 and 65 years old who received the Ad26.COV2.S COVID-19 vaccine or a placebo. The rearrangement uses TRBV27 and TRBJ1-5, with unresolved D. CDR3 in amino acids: CASSLLVGNQPQHF. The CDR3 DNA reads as TGTGCCAGCAGTTTATTGGTTGGCAATCAGCCCCAGCATTTT.